The rows below give T cell receptor beta chains drawn from one sample of a study of cytomegalovirus exposure and HLA in healthy donors. The protocol was immunoSEQ multiplex PCR, while the TCRdb copy is restricted to in-frame clones and leaves out a portion. The profile shows 90,000 to 150,000 clones, approximately 80% of them singletons. The sequenced sample consisted of PBMCs. These TCRs come from a man aged 18-30 years in good health and CMV-seropositive. The CDR3 runs from the conserved cysteine through the conserved F or W. D genes are given only for firm matches. Some rows have no size entry. The others give once, few or many, or a class for an expanded clone.

. TRBJ2-7 TRBV5-1 . TGCGCCAGCAGTCTCGTTGAGGGTAACGAGCAGTACTTC CASSLVEGNEQYF
TRBD2 TRBJ2-1 TRBV7-2 few TGTGCCAGCAGCTCGCGCGATCACCTAGCGGGGGGTGACAATGAGCAGTTCTTC CASSSRDHLAGGDNEQFF
TRBD2 TRBJ2-7 TRBV4-2 . TGTGCCAGCAGCCAAATGACTAGCGGGGGCTCCTACGAGCAGTACTTC CASSQMTSGGSYEQYF
TRBD2 TRBJ2-3 TRBV27 once TGTGCCAGCAGTTTGCTTAGCGGGTACAGCACAGATACGCAGTATTTT CASSLLSGYSTDTQYF
TRBD2 TRBJ2-7 TRBV2 . TGTGCCAGCAGTGAGGGACTAGCGTCCTACGAGCAGTACTTC CASSEGLASYEQYF
TRBD2 TRBJ2-1 TRBV4-1 . TGCGCCAGCAGCCAAGAAGCGGGGGGGTCGGATGAGCAGTTCTTC CASSQEAGGSDEQFF
. TRBJ1-2 TRBV18 . TGTGCCAGCTCACTCCCCGCCCTCCAGGGCTACACCTTC CASSLPALQGYTF
. TRBJ1-3 TRBV2 . TGTGCCAGTCAGGACAACTCTGGAAACACCATATATTTT CASQDNSGNTIYF
TRBD1 TRBJ2-7 TRBV6-1 . TGTGCCAGCAGTGAATCTATTAGGGGACAGAACGAGCAGTACTTC CASSESIRGQNEQYF
. TRBJ2-5 TRBV5-5 . TGTGCCAGCAGCTCCACGTGGGGGCCAGGCGGGTGGGAGACCCAGTACTTC CASSSTWGPGGWETQYF
. TRBJ1-4 TRBV2 once TGTGCTACAATTCTGGGGAGTGGAAAACTGTTTTTT CATILGSGKLFF
TRBD1 TRBJ2-7 TRBV5-4 . TGTGCCAGCAGTTTAACCGGGACAGAGTATGGCGAGCAGTACTTC CASSLTGTEYGEQYF
. TRBJ2-3 TRBV28 . TGTGCCAGCAGTTTACCAGGGCCGCGCACAGATACGCAGTATTTT CASSLPGPRTDTQYF
. TRBJ1-6 TRBV19 . TGTGCCAGTAGTATAGGCCAGGAAAATTCACCCCTCCACTTT CASSIGQENSPLHF
TRBD2 TRBJ2-7 TRBV28 . TGTGCCAGCAGTTTCCGACTAGCGGGGGGCTACGAGCAGTACTTC CASSFRLAGGYEQYF
. TRBJ2-7 TRBV28 . TGTGCCACCCTAGGGGTAGTGGACGAGCAGTACTTC CATLGVVDEQYF
. TRBJ1-2 TRBV6-1 . TGTGCCAGCGCGAGATCCGGACAGACTAACTATGGCTACACCTTC CASARSGQTNYGYTF
. TRBJ1-6 TRBV5-1 few TGCGCCAGCAGCTTCGGTGCGGGACTAACAAATTCACCCCTCCACTTT CASSFGAGLTNSPLHF
. TRBJ2-7 TRBV28 . TGTGCCAGCAGAAGAAGGCAGGGGACCTACGAGCAGTACTTC CASRRRQGTYEQYF
. TRBJ1-1 TRBV5-4 . TGTGCCAGCAGCTTGGGACAACAGAACACTGAAGCTTTCTTT CASSLGQQNTEAFF
TRBD2 TRBJ2-2 TRBV5-4 . TGTGCCAGCAGCCCCATAGGGATAGCGGGGGGCCACACCGGGGAGCTGTTTTTT CASSPIGIAGGHTGELFF
. TRBJ2-1 TRBV27 . TGTGCCAGCAGTTTCCTATCGGAGGGAGTGCTCTACAATGAGCAGTTCTTC CASSFLSEGVLYNEQFF
TRBD2 TRBJ2-1 TRBV4-2 . TGTGCCAGCAGCCAAGGGACTAGCGGGCCTTACAATGAGCAGTTCTTC CASSQGTSGPYNEQFF
. TRBJ1-1 TRBV5-1 . TGCGCCAGCAGCTTGGTTGGGAGGGGTGACACTGAAGCTTTCTTT CASSLVGRGDTEAFF
TRBD2 TRBJ2-7 TRBV6-1 few TGTGCCAGCAGTGTGTACACTAGCGGGGACTACGAGCAGTACTTC CASSVYTSGDYEQYF
TRBD1 TRBJ1-5 TRBV19 . TGTGCCAGTAGTATTTCTTCCCCACAGGGGCGCAGGAACCAGCCCCAGCATTTT CASSISSPQGRRNQPQHF
TRBD2 TRBJ2-2 TRBV6-5 . TGTGCCAGCAACGGACGCGGGGGAACGTCCGGGGAGCTGTTTTTT CASNGRGGTSGELFF
. TRBJ2-5 TRBV7-6 . TGTGCCAGCAGCTTAACTCCCTCAATAGAACAAGAGACCCAGTACTTC CASSLTPSIEQETQYF
. TRBJ1-1 TRBV30 . TGTGCCTGGAGTGTAAAGGGGGTGGGAACTGAAGCTTTCTTT CAWSVKGVGTEAFF
. TRBJ2-3 TRBV6-4 . TGTGCCAGCAGTGAATACAGTAGCACAGATACGCAGTATTTT CASSEYSSTDTQYF
TRBD1 TRBJ1-1 TRBV25-1 . TGTGCCAGCAGTCCCCCGACAGGGACAAACACTGAAGCTTTCTTT CASSPPTGTNTEAFF
TRBD2 TRBJ2-7 TRBV19 few TGTGCCAGTAGTACGAGACTAGCGGGAGAGTTCTACGAGCAGTACTTC CASSTRLAGEFYEQYF
TRBD1 TRBJ1-2 TRBV6-5 few TGTGCCAGCAGTCCTGTCTGGGACAGCTCTTATGGCTACACCTTC CASSPVWDSSYGYTF
. TRBJ1-5 TRBV4-2 . TGTGCCAGCAGACTTAGCCCGGGGGTTCAGCCCCAGCATTTT CASRLSPGVQPQHF
. TRBJ2-1 TRBV27 . TGTGCCAGCAGTCCCACGCTGGGGGGTGAGCAGTTCTTC CASSPTLGGEQFF
. TRBJ1-2 TRBV19 . TGTGCCAGTAGTATTCCGGGAACGGCTACCGGCTACACCTTC CASSIPGTATGYTF
. TRBJ1-1 TRBV5-4 . TGTGCCAGCAGCCAAGAAAACAGGAACACTGAAGCTTTCTTT CASSQENRNTEAFF
. TRBJ1-4 TRBV7-2 . TGTGCCAGCAGCTTATGGCCCGGACAGACTAATGAAAAACTGTTTTTT CASSLWPGQTNEKLFF
. TRBJ1-2 TRBV4-1 . TGCGCCAGCAGCCAAGAAGTTGGTGGGCCCGGACAACAGCACTTC CASSQEVGGPGQQHF
TRBD2 TRBJ2-1 TRBV6-6 . TGTGCCAGCAGTCCAGCGGGAGGCAATGAGCAGTTCTTC CASSPAGGNEQFF
TRBD2 TRBJ2-3 TRBV7-9 . TGTGCCAGCAGCCACTGGGTGGGAGGGCCTCAAGATACGCAGTATTTT CASSHWVGGPQDTQYF
. TRBJ1-2 TRBV6-5 . TGTGCCAGCAGTTACCCCGGGACGGAGGGTGAAGGCTACACCTTC CASSYPGTEGEGYTF
. TRBJ1-3 TRBV9 . TGTGCCAGCAGCCCCGGGACAACTGGAAACACCATATATTTT CASSPGTTGNTIYF
TRBD2 TRBJ2-7 TRBV30 . TGTGCCTGGAGCAGACTAGCGGGAGCCTACGAGCAGTACTTC CAWSRLAGAYEQYF
TRBD2 TRBJ2-1 TRBV11-2 . TGTGCCAGCAGCAAGCCGGGACTAGCGGGGGGCTATGAGCAGTTCTTC CASSKPGLAGGYEQFF
TRBD1 TRBJ2-5 TRBV11-3 . TGTGCCAGCAGCCCGCGAACAGGGGGAGACGAGACCCAGTACTTC CASSPRTGGDETQYF
TRBD1 TRBJ1-2 TRBV6-5 . TGTGCCAGCAGTTACGTGACAGGGGGTGGCTACACCTTC CASSYVTGGGYTF
. TRBJ1-4 TRBV6-5 . TGTGCCAGCCACCTCGAGACAACTAATGAAAAACTGTTTTTT CASHLETTNEKLFF
. TRBJ2-5 TRBV5-6 . TGTGCCAGCAGCCCTCCCTCAGGGCCGAGGGAGACCCAGTACTTC CASSPPSGPRETQYF
TRBD2 TRBJ2-7 TRBV5-1 few TGCGCCAGCAGCCCCAGGGACTACCGAGGGTCCTACGAGCAGTACTTC CASSPRDYRGSYEQYF
. TRBJ2-7 TRBV5-1 . TGCGCCAGCAGCTTGGGGAGCTCCTACGAGCAGTACTTC CASSLGSSYEQYF
. TRBJ2-7 TRBV6-5 . TGTGCCAGCAGTTACTCGTCCCAATACGAGCAGTACTTC CASSYSSQYEQYF
. TRBJ2-4 TRBV14 . TGTGCCAGCAGCCAAGAACTGGGAGCCGGGAGCATTCAGTACTTC CASSQELGAGSIQYF
TRBD1 TRBJ1-1 TRBV27 . TGTGCCAGCAGAAGGGACAGGGTCACTGAAGCTTTCTTT CASRRDRVTEAFF
. TRBJ2-5 TRBV5-6 . TGTGCCAGCAGCCTCGGACACCGACAAGAGACCCAGTACTTC CASSLGHRQETQYF
. TRBJ2-2 TRBV29-1 . TGCAGCGTTGAGTCTGTGGCTGACACCGGGGAGCTGTTTTTT CSVESVADTGELFF
. TRBJ2-1 TRBV5-5 . TGTGCCAGCAGCTCCTATCCGGGAGAGCAGTTCTTC CASSSYPGEQFF
. TRBJ2-1 TRBV10-3 . TGTGCCATCAGTGATCTCAGAGGGGACACAGACCACAATGAGCAGTTCTTC CAISDLRGDTDHNEQFF
. TRBJ1-2 TRBV9 . TGTGCCAGCAGCGCAAACAGCTACACCTTC CASSANSYTF